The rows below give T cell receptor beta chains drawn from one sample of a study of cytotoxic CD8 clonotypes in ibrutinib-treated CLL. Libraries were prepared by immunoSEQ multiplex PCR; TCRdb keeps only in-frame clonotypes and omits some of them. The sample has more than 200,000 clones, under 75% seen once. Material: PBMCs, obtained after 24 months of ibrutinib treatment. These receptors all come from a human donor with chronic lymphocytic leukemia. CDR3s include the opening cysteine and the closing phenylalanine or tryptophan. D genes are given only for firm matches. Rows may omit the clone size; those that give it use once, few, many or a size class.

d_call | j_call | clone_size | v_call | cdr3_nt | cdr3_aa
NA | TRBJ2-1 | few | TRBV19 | TGTGCCAGTAGTAAACCTGACCCATCAACTGAGCAGTTCTTC | CASSKPDPSTEQFF
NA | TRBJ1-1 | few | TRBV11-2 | TGTGCCAGCAGCTTAGGCAGGGGTACTGAAGCTTTCTTT | CASSLGRGTEAFF
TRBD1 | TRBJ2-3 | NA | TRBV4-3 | TGCGCCAGCAGCCAAGATCAGGGGACAGGCACAGATACGCAGTATTTT | CASSQDQGTGTDTQYF
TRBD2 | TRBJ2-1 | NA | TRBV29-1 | TGCAGCCCCTACGGACTAGCGGGAGGAAGTGAGCAGTTCTTC | CSPYGLAGGSEQFF
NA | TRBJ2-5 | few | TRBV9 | TGTGCCAGCAGCGTAGGGGGGACCCAGTACTTC | CASSVGGTQYF
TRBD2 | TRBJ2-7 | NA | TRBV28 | TGTGCCAGCCGGTTGGTACTAGCGGACTACGAGCAGTACTTC | CASRLVLADYEQYF
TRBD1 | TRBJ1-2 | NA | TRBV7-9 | TGTGCCGTTCCAGGGGGACCGGTTGATCATGGCTACACCTTC | CAVPGGPVDHGYTF
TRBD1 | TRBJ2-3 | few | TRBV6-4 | TGTGCCAGCAGTGAGGACAGGGACACAGATACGCAGTATTTT | CASSEDRDTDTQYF
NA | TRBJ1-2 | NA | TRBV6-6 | TGTGCCTGTGGCGACGGCCCTAACTATGGCTACACCTTC | CACGDGPNYGYTF
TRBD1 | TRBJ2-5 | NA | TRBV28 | TGTGCCAGCAGTGACGACAGGGGCGCTTTCCAAGAGACCCAGTACTTC | CASSDDRGAFQETQYF
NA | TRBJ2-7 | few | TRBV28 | TGTGCCAGCAGTTCTCCTGGACTAACCGAGTACGAGCAGTACTTC | CASSSPGLTEYEQYF
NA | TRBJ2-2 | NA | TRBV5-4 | TGTGCCAGCAGCTTGGGAGGCACCGGGGAGCTGTTTTTT | CASSLGGTGELFF
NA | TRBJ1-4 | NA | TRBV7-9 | TGTGCCAGCAGCTTTTCAGTCTGGGATGCAACTAATGAAAAACTGTTTTTT | CASSFSVWDATNEKLFF
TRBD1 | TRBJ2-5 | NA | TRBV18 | TGTGCCAGCTCACCGGGACAGACGGAGACCCAGTACTTC | CASSPGQTETQYF
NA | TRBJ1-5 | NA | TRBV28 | TGTGCCAGCAGTTTTCTCTTTAGGGCGGATCAGCCCCAGCATTTT | CASSFLFRADQPQHF
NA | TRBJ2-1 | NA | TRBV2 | TGTGCCAGCAGTGAGGGGCCACAGTTCTTC | CASSEGPQFF
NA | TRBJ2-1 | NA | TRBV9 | TGTGCCAGCAGCGTCCGGGACAGGGGAACTCCCGGGACTAGCGGATATGAGCAGTTCTTC | CASSVRDRGTPGTSGYEQFF
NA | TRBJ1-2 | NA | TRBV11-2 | TGTGCCAGCAGCCTCGGGACAACTCACTATGGCTACACCTTC | CASSLGTTHYGYTF
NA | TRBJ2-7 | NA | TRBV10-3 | TGTGCCATCGCAGAGGCCTACGAGCAGTACTTC | CAIAEAYEQYF
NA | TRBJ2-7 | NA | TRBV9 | TGTGCCAGCAGCCCCGATGCAGGTTCCGAGCAGTACTTC | CASSPDAGSEQYF
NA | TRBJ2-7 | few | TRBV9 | TGTGCCAGCAGCCCTCAAGCGGGACATTCTTACGAGCAGTACTTC | CASSPQAGHSYEQYF
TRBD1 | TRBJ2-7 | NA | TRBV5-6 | TGTGCCAGCAGCTCCCTCGGGACAGTACACTACGAGCAGTACTTC | CASSSLGTVHYEQYF
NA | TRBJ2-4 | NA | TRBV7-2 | TGTGCCAGCAGCTTATTCTCGTCGAATAACATTCAGTACTTC | CASSLFSSNNIQYF
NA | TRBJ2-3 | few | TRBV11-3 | TGTGCCAGCAGCTACTCTTCGACGGGCGGAACGCAGTATTTT | CASSYSSTGGTQYF